The present T cell receptor (beta chain) was sequenced within a study of cytomegalovirus exposure and HLA in healthy donors. Trimming removed 0 bases from V and 7 bases from J; junction bases left unmatched: 10. The CDR3 consists of 17 residues. CDR1 is LGHNA, CDR2 YSLEER, per germline. This PCR relied on a set of 60 Vbeta primers and 13 Jbeta primers. The data were produced by immunoSEQ multiplex PCR, yet TCRdb's version contains in-frame clones alone and is incomplete. The table includes around 200,000 clones, over 80% detected once. Points on this clone: Its antigen is unidentified.

Study-wide findings and caveats: Later on, analysis showed that most CMV-associated TCR beta chains appeared to be HLA-restricted. For most TCR sequences rarity was the rule, although some public TCRs occurred in many donors. What was likely a sequencing artifact was a cluster of highly shared sequence variants.

Those who donated were healthy bone marrow donors. The sequencing input was PBMCs. The rearrangement links TRBV4-3 to TRBJ2-1; TRBD2 matches 9 bases. The TCR originated in a man aged 45-65 years in good health and CMV-seronegative. The CDR3 loop is CASSQDLRGRASNEQFF. Here the CDR3 DNA reads TGCGCCAGCAGCCAAGATCTCCGCGGGAGGGCCTCTAATGAGCAGTTCTTC.